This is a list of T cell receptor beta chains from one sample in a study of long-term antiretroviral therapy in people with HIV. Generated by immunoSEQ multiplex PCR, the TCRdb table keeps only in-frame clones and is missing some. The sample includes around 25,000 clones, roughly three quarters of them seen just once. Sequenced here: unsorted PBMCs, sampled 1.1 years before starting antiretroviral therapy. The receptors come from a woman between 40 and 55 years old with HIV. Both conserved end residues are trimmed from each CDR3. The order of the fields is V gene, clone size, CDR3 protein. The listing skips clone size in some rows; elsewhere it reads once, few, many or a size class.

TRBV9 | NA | ASSVGPLKTQY
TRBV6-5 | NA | ASSAGTGPDTQY
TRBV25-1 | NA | ASSGYNEQF
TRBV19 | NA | ASSPIRGGDTEAF
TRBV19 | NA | ASSSLGGRTEAF
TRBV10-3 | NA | AIRGHGAVYNEQF
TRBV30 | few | AWSVAGSVYGYT
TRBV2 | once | ASPRDRQETQY
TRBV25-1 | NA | ASSLTADLGNYGYT
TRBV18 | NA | ASSPSGEATGELF
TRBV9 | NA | ASSEGAGGLGTDTQY
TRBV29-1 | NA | SVEANTEAF
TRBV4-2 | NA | ASSQDKEN
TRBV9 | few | ASSVVGGLT
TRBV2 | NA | ASSFPGTGNGYT
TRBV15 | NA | ATSPTRTSANDEQF
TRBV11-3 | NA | ASSRGWSGGDEQF
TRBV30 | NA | AWSVSQNTEAF
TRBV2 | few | ASSVTVGNGYT
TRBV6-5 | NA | ASRPGHGPYEQY
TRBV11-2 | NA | ASSLAYSYYEQY
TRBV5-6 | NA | ASSLFARGYSYEQY
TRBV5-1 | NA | ASSLDRGNTEAF
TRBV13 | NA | ASGGGLGYT
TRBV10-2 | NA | ASRVGGAELGNTIY
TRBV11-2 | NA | ASSLDTGELF
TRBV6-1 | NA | ASSDLRSSYEQY
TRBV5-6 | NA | ASSFLSGGATETQY
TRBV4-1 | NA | ASSLEGGQGLDTIY
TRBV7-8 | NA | ASSLAAPLAGGFSEQF
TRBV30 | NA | AWSVQLGSTEAF
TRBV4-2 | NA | ASSQGTGSTGVYGYT
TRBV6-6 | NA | ASRRDGSLGEQY
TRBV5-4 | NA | ASSLRITYGYT
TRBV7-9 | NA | ASSKDRDIRLYGYT
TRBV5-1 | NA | ASSLGWEVEEQY
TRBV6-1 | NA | ASSGQRTASYEQY
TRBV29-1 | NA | SVVQGTGELF
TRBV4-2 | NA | ASSQEGQGVYEQY
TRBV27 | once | ASSPLQGMRADTQY
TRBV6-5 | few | ASSYSILAGTYGYT
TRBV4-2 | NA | ASSQSSSSYNEQF
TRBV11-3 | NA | ASSLEGVHEQY
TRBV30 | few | AWTGTDSYEQY
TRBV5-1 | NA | ASSLDPSGGEKLF
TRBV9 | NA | ASSTSGARGDTQY
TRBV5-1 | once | ASSLARGARNTEAF
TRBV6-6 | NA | ASRSGAQQTQY
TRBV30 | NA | AWSPDAASYGYT
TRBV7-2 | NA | ASSLGGRVRTEAF
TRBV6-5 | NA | ASRASGYDTQY
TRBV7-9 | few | ASSPPDGYEQY
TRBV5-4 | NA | ASSLERGYGYT
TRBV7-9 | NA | ASSPLGQGRVRSYNEQF
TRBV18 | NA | ASSPPSGGNEKLF
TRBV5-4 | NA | ASSLGLAVEQF
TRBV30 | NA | AGTPGILEKLF
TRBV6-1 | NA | ASSEVLWAF
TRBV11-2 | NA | ASSWGQGLNQPQH
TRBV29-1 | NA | SVEDPRSRTQY